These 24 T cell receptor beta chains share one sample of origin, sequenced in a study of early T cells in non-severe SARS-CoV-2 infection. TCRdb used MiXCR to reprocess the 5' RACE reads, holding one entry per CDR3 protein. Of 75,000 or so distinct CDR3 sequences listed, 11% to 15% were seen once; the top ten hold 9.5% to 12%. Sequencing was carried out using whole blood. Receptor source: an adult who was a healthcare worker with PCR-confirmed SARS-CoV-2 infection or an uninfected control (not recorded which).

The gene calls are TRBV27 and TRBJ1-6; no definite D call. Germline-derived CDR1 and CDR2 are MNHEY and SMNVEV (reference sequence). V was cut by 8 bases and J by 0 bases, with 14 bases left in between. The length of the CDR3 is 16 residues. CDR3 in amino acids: CASLVRESSYNSPLHF. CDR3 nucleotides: TGTGCCAGCTTGGTTAGAGAGAGCTCCTATAATTCACCCCTCCACTTT.

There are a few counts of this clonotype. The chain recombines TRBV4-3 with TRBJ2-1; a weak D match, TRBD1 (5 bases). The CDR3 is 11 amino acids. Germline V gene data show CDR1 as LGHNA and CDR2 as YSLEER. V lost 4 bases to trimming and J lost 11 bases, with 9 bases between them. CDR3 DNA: TGCGCCAGCAGCCGAGACAGACAGCAGTTCTTC. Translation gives CASSRDRQQFF.

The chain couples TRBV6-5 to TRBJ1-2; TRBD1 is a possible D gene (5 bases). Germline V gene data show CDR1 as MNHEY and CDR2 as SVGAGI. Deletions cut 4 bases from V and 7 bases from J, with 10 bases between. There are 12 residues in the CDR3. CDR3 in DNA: TGTGCCAGCAGTTTCTCAGGGAGTGGCTACACCTTC. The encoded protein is CASSFSGSGYTF.

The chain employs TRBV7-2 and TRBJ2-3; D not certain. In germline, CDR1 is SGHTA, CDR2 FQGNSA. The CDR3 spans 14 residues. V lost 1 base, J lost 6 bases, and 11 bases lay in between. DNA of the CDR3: TGTGCCAGCAGCTTAGTCCCTGGTCATGATACGCAGTATTTT. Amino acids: CASSLVPGHDTQYF.

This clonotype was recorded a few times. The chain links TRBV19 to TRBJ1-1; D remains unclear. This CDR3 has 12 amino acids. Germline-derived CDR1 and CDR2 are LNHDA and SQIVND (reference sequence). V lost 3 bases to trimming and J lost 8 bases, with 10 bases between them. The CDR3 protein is CASSIYGQEAFF. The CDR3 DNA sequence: TGTGCCAGTAGTATTTACGGGCAAGAAGCTTTCTTT. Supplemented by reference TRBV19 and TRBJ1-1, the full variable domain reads DGGITQSPKYLFRKEGQNVTLSCEQNLNHDAMYWYRQDPGQGLRLIYYSQIVNDFQKGDIAEGYSVSREKKESFPLTVTSAQKNPTAFYLCASSIYGQEAFFGQGTRLTVV.

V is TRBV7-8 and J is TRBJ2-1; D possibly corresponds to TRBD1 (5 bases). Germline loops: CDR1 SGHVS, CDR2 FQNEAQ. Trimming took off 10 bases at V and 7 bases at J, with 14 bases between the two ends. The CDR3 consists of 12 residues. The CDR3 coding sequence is TGTGCCACACGCCCCGCAGGGAATGAGCAGTTCTTC. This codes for CATRPAGNEQFF.

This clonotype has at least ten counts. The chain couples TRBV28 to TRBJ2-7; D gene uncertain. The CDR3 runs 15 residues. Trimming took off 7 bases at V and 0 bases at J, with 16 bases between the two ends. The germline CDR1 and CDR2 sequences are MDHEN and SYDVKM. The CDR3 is CASTLLSESSYEQYF. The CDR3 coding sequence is TGTGCCAGCACCCTACTGTCAGAAAGCTCCTACGAGCAGTACTTC.

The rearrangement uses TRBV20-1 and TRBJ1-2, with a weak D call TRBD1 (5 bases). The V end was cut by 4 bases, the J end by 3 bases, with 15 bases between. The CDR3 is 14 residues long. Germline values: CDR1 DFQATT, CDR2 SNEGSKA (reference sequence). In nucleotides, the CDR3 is TGCAGTGCTACCACCGGGGCCGGGGACTATGGCTACACCTTC. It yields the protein CSATTGAGDYGYTF.

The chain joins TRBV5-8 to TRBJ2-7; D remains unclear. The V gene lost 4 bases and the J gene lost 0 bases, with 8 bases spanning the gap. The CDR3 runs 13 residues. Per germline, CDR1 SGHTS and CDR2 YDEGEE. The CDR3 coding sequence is TGTGCCAGCAGCCCCGACCACTCCTACGAGCAGTACTTC. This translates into CASSPDHSYEQYF.

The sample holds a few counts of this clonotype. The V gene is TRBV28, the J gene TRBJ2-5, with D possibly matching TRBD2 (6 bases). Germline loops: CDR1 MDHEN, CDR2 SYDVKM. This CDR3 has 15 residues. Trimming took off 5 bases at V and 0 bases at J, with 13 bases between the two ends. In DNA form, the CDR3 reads TGTGCCAGCAGTCCCGCCGGGGGTAACCAAGAGACCCAGTACTTC. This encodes CASSPAGGNQETQYF.

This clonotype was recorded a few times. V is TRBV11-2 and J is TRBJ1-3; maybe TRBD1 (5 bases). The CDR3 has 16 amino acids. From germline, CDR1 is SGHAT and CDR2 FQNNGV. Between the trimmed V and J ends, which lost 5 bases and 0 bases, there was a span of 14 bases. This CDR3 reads CASSHLPGNSGNTIYF. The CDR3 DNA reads TGTGCCAGCAGCCACCTCCCAGGGAACTCTGGAAACACCATATATTTT.

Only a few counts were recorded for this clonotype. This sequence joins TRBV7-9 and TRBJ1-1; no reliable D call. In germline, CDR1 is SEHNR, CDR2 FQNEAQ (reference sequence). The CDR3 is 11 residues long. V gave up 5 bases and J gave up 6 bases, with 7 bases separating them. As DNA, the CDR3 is TGTGCCAGCAGCGCCGGGCCTGAAGCTTTCTTT. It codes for CASSAGPEAFF.

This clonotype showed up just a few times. The CDR3 region is CASSHRDGANYGYTF. In DNA, the CDR3 is TGTGCCAGCAGCCACCGGGACGGAGCTAACTATGGCTACACCTTC. The chain recombines TRBV7-9 with TRBJ1-2; possibly TRBD1 for D (5 bases). From germline, CDR1 is SEHNR and CDR2 FQNEAQ (reference sequence). Trimming removed 5 bases at V and 0 bases at J, with 13 bases between. This CDR3 comprises 15 residues.

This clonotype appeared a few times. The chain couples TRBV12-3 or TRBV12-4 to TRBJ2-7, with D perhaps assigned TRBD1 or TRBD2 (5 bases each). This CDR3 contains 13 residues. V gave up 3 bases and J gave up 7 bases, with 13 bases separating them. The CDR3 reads CASSFQGPGEQYF. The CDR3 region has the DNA TGTGCCAGCAGTTTCCAGGGTCCGGGGGAGCAGTACTTC.

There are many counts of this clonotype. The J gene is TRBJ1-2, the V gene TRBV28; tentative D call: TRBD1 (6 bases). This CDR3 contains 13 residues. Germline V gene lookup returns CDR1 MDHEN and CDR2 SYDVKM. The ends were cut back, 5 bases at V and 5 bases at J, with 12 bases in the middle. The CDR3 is CASSTDSSYGYTF. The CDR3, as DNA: TGTGCCAGCAGTACGGACAGTAGTTATGGCTACACCTTC.

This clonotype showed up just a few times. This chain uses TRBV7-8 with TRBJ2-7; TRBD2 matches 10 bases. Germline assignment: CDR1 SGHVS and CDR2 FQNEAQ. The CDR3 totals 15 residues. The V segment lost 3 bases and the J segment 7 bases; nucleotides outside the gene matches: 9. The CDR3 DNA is TGTGCCAGCAGCTTGACTAGCGGGTTGCCAAGAGAGCAGTACTTC. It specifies CASSLTSGLPREQYF.

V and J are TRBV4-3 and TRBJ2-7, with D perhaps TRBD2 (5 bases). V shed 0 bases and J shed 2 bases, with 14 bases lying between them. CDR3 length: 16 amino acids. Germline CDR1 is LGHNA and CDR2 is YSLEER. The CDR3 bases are TGCGCCAGCAGCCAAGATGCCCGAGGACTCACCTACGAGCAGTACTTC. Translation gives CASSQDARGLTYEQYF.

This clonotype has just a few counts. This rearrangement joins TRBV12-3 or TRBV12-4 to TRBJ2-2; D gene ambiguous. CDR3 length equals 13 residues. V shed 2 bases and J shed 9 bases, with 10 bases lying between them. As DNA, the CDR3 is TGTGCCAGCAGTTTATCGGGTGTGAGGGAGCTGTTTTTT. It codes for CASSLSGVRELFF.

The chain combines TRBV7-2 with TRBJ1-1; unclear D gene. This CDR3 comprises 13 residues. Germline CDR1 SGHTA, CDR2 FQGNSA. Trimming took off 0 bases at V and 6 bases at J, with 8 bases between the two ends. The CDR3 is CASSLASAAEAFF. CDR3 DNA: TGTGCCAGCAGCTTAGCCTCTGCAGCTGAAGCTTTCTTT.

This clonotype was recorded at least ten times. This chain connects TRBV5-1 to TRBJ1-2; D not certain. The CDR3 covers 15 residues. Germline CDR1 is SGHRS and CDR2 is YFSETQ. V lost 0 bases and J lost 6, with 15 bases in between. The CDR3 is CASSLAWAYEDGYTF. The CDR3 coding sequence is TGCGCCAGCAGCTTGGCCTGGGCCTACGAGGATGGCTACACCTTC.

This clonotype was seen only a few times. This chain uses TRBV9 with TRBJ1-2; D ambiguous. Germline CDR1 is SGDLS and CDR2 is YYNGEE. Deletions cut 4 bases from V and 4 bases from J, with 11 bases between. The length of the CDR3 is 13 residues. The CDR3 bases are TGTGCCAGCAGCCCCGGGGAGGCCTATGGCTACACCTTC. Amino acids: CASSPGEAYGYTF. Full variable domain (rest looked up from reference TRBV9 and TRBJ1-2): DSGVTQTPKHLITATGQRVTLRCSPRSGDLSVYWYQQSLDQGLQFLIQYYNGEERAKGNILERFSAQQFPDLHSELNLSSLELGDSALYFCASSPGEAYGYTFGSGTRLTVV.

The CDR3 DNA reads as TGTGCCAGCACTTCAGCGGGGTCTGATACGCAGTATTTT. It is translated as CASTSAGSDTQYF. This chain connects TRBV6-2 or TRBV6-3 to TRBJ2-3, with 7 bases that match TRBD2. There are 13 residues in the CDR3. V lost 7 bases and J lost 6; bases outside the gene matches: 7. Germline CDR1 is MNHEY and CDR2 is SVGEGT.

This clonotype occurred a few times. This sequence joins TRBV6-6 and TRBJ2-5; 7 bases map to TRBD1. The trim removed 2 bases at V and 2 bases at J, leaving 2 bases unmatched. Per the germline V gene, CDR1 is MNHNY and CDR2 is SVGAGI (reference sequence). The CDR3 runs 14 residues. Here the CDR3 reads CASSYLTGQETQYF. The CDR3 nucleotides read TGTGCCAGCAGTTACCTGACAGGGCAAGAGACCCAGTACTTC.

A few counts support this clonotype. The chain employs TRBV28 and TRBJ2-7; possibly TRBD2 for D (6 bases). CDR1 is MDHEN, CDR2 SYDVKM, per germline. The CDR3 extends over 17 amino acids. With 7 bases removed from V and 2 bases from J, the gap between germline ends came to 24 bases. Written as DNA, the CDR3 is TGTGCCAGCACCCCGGGACTGGGCAGGGCCTCGGCCTACGAGCAGTACTTC. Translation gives CASTPGLGRASAYEQYF.